This record concerns one T cell receptor (beta chain) sequence. Its specificity is unknown. The data derive from a study of T cell clones after liver transplantation. About the study: Patients counted as tolerant after at least one year off all immunosuppression, enzymes not exceeding twice normal. Whole-study findings and limits: The donor-reactive repertoire was only partly measurable in two subjects, lacking donor cells. Post-transplant time points were not standardized, so conclusions are preliminary.

After removal of 2 bases from V and 8 bases from J, the junction contained 6 bases not matched to a gene. From germline, CDR1 is SGHDT and CDR2 YYEEEE. This CDR3 is 13 amino acids long. Measured with immunoSEQ multiplex PCR; TCRdb has only the in-frame clones, and not every one. Of about 45,000 clones listed, 85% to 90% were seen once; the top ten hold less than 2.5%. The sequence came from a human patient who received a liver transplant. Some T cells may trace back to the graft donor. The genes are TRBV5-6 and TRBJ1-1; 7 positions agree with TRBD1. Sequenced here: CD4+ T cells from blood, sampled 24 months after liver transplant. The CDR3 DNA is TGTGCCAGCAGCTTCGGACAGGAGGTAGAAGCTTTCTTT. This translates into CASSFGQEVEAFF.